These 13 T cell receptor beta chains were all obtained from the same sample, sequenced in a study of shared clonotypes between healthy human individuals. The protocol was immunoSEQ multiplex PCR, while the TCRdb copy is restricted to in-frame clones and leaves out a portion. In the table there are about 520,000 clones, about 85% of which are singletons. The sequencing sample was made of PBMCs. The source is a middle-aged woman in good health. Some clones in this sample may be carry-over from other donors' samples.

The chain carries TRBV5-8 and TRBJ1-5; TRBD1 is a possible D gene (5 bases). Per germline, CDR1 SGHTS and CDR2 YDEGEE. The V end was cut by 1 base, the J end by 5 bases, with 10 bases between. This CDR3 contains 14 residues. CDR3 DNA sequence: TGTGCCAGCAGCTTGCAACTAGGGGATCAGCCCCAGCATTTT. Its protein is CASSLQLGDQPQHF.

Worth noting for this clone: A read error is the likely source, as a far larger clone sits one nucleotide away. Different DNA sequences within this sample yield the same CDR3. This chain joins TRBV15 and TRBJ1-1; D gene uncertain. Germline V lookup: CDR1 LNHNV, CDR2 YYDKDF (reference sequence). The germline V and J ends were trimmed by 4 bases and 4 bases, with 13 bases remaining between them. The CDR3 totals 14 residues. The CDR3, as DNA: TGTGCCACCAGCACTGGCCACCTTAGCACTGAAGCTTTCTTT. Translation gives CATSTGHLSTEAFF.

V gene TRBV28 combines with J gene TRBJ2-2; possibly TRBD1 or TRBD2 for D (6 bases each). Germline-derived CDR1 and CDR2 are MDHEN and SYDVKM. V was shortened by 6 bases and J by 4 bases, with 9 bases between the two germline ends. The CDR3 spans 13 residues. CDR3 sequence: CASREGGTGELFF. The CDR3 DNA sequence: TGTGCCAGCAGGGAGGGGGGCACCGGGGAGCTGTTTTTT. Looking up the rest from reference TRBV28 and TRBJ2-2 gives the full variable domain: DVKVTQSSRYLVKRTGEKVFLECVQDMDHENMFWYRQDPGLGLRLIYFSYDVKMKEKGDIPEGYSVSREKKERFSLILESASTNQTSMYLCASREGGTGELFFGEGSRLTVL.

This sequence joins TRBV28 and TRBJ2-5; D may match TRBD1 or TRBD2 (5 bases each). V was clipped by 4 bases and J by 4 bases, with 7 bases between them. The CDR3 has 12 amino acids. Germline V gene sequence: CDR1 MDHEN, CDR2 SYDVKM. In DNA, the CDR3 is TGTGCCAGCAGTTGGGGGAGAGAGACCCAGTACTTC. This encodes CASSWGRETQYF.

The CDR3 here is CASSMTGGVNQETQYF. The DNA for the CDR3 is TGTGCCAGCAGCATGACAGGGGGTGTCAACCAAGAGACCCAGTACTTC. V usage is TRBV7-3 and J usage is TRBJ2-5, with TRBD1 matching over 9 bases. CDR1 and CDR2 (germline): SGHTA, FQGTGA. V shed 5 bases, J shed 0 bases, and the junction held 7 bases outside the gene matches. There are 16 residues in the CDR3.

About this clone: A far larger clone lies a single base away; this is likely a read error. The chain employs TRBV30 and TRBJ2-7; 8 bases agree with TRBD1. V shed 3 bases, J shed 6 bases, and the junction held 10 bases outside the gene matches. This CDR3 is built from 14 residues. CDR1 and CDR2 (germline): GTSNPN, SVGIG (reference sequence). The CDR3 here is CAWRCPPGGREQYF. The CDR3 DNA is TGTGCCTGGAGGTGTCCTCCAGGGGGCCGCGAGCAGTACTTC.

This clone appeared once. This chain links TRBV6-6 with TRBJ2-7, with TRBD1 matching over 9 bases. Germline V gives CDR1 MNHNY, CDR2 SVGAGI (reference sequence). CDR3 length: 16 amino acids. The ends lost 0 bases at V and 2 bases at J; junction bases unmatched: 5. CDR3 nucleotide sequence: TGTGCCAGCAGTTACTCCACCCGGACAGGGGCCTACGAGCAGTACTTC. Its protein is CASSYSTRTGAYEQYF.

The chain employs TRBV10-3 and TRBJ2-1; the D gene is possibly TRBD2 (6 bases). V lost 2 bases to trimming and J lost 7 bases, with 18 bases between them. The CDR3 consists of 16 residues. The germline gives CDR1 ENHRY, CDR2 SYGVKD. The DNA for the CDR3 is TGTGCCATCAGTGAGCCCTCTCGCGGAGGGAGGAATGAGCAGTTCTTC. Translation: CAISEPSRGGRNEQFF.

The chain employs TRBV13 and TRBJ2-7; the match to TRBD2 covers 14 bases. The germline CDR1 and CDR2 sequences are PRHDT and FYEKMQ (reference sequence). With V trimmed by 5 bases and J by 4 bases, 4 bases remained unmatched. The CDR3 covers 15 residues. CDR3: CASSQRLAGGYEQYF. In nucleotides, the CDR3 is TGTGCCAGCAGCCAAAGACTAGCGGGAGGGTACGAGCAGTACTTC.

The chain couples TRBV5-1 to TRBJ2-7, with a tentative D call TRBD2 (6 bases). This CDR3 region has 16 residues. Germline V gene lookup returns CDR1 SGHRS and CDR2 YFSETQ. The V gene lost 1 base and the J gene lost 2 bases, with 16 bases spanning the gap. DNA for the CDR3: TGCGCCAGCAGCTTGAGTATGGGCGGGACGGCCTACGAGCAGTACTTC. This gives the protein CASSLSMGGTAYEQYF. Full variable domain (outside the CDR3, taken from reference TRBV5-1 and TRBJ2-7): KAGVTQTPRYLIKTRGQQVTLSCSPISGHRSVSWYQQTPGQGLQFLFEYFSETQRNKGNFPGRFSGRQFSNSRSEMNVSTLELGDSALYLCASSLSMGGTAYEQYFGPGTRLTVT.

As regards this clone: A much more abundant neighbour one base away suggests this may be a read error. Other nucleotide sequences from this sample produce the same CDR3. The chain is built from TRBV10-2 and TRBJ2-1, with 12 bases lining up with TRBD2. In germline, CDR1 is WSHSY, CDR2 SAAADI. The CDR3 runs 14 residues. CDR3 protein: CASSASGRGNEQFF. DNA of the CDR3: TGCGCTAGCAGCGCTAGCGGGAGGGGTAATGAGCAGTTCTTC.

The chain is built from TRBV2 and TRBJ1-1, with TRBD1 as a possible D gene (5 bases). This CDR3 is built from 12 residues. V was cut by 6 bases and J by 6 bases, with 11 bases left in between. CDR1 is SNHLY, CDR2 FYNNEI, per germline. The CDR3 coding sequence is TGTGCCAGCAGAAGGTGGGGCGCTGAAGCTTTCTTT. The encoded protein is CASRRWGAEAFF.

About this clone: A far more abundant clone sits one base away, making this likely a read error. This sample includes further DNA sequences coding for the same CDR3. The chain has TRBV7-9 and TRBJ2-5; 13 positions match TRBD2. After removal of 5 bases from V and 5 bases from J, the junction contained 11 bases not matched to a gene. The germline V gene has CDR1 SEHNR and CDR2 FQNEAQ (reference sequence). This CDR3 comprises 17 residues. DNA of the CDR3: TGTGCCAGCAGCCATAGGACTAGCGGGAGATTAGGGGAGACCCAGTACTTC. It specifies CASSHRTSGRLGETQYF.